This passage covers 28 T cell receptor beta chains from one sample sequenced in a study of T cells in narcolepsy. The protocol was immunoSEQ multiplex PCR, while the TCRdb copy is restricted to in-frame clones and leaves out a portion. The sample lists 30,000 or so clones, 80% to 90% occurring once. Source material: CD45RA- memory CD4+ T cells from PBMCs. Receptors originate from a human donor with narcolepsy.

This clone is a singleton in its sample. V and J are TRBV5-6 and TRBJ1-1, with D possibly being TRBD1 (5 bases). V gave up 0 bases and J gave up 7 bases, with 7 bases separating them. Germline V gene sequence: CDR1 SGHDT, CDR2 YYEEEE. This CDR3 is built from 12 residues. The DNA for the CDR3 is TGTGCCAGCAGCTTGGTGCAGGGTGAAGCTTTCTTT. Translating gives CASSLVQGEAFF.

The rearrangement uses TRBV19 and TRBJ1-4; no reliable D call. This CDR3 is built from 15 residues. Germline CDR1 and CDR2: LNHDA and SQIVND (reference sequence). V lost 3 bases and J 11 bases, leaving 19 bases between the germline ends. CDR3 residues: CASSIGSLGQTKLFF. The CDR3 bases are TGTGCCAGTAGTATTGGATCTTTAGGGCAGACTAAACTGTTTTTT. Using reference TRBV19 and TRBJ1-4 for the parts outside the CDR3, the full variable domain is DGGITQSPKYLFRKEGQNVTLSCEQNLNHDAMYWYRQDPGQGLRLIYYSQIVNDFQKGDIAEGYSVSREKKESFPLTVTSAQKNPTAFYLCASSIGSLGQTKLFFGSGTQLSVL.

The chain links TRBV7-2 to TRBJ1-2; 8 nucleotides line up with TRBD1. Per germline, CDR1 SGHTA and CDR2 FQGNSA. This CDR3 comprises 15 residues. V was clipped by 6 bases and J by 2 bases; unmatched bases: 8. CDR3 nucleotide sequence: TGTGCCAGCAGTCGGCAGGGGGCGGCAAACTATGGCTACACCTTC. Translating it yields CASSRQGAANYGYTF.

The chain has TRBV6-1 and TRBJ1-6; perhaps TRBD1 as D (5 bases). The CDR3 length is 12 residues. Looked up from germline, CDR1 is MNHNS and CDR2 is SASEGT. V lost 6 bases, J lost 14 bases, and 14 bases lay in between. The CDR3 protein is CASSGGYSALHF. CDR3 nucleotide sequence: TGTGCCAGCAGCGGGGGGTATTCGGCCCTCCACTTT.

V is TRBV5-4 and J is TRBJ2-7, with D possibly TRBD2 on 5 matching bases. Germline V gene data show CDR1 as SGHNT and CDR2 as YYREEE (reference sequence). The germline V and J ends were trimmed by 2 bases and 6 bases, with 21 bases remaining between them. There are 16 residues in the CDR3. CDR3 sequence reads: CASSLDRERAFVEQYF. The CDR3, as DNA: TGTGCCAGCAGCTTAGATAGGGAGCGAGCCTTCGTCGAGCAGTACTTC.

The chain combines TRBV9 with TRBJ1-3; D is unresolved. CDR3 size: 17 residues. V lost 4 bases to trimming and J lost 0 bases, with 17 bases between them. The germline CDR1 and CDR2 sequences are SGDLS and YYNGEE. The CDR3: CASSPSGSPHSGNTIYF. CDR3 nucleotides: TGTGCCAGCAGCCCCTCGGGGAGCCCGCACTCTGGAAACACCATATATTTT.

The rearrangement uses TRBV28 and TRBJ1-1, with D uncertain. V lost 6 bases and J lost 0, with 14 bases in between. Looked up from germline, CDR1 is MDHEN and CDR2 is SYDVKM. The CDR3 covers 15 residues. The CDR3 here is CASRHRTRLNTEAFF. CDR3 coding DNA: TGTGCCAGCAGGCACCGTACAAGGCTGAACACTGAAGCTTTCTTT. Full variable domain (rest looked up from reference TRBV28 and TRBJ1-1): DVKVTQSSRYLVKRTGEKVFLECVQDMDHENMFWYRQDPGLGLRLIYFSYDVKMKEKGDIPEGYSVSREKKERFSLILESASTNQTSMYLCASRHRTRLNTEAFFGQGTRLTVV.

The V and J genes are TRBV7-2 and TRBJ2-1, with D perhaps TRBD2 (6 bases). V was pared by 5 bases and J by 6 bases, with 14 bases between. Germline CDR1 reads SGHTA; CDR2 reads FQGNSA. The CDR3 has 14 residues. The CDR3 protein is CASSRGLRPNEQFF. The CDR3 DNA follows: TGTGCCAGCAGCCGCGGACTAAGACCCAATGAGCAGTTCTTC.

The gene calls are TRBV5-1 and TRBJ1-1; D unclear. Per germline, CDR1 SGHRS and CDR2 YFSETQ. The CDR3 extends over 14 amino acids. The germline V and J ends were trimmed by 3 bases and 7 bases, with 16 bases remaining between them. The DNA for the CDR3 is TGCGCCAGCAGCTACCGGTGGGGAGAAGGTGAAGCTTTCTTT. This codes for CASSYRWGEGEAFF. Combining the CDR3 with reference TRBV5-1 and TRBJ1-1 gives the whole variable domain KAGVTQTPRYLIKTRGQQVTLSCSPISGHRSVSWYQQTPGQGLQFLFEYFSETQRNKGNFPGRFSGRQFSNSRSEMNVSTLELGDSALYLCASSYRWGEGEAFFGQGTRLTVV.

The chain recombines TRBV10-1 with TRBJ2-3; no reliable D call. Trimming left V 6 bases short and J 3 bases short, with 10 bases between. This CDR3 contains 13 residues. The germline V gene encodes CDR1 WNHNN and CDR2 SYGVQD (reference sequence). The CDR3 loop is CASRDSSTDTQYF. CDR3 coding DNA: TGCGCCAGCAGAGATTCTTCGACAGATACGCAGTATTTT.

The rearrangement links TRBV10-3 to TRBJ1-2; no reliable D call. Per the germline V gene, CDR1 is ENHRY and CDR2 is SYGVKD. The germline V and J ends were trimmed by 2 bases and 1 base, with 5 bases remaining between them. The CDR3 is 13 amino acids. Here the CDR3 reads CAISETVNYGYTF. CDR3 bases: TGTGCCATCAGTGAGACAGTTAACTATGGCTACACCTTC.

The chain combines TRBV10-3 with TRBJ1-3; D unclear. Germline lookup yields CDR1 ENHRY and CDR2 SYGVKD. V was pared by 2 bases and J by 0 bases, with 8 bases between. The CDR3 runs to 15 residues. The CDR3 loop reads CAISEQLASGNTIYF. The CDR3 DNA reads TGTGCCATCAGTGAGCAGCTGGCCTCTGGAAACACCATATATTTT.

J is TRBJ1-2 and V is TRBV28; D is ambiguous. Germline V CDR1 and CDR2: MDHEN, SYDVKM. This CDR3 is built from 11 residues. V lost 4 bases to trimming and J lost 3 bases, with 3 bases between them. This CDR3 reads CASSSYYGYTF. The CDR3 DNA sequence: TGTGCCAGCAGTTCCTACTATGGCTACACCTTC.

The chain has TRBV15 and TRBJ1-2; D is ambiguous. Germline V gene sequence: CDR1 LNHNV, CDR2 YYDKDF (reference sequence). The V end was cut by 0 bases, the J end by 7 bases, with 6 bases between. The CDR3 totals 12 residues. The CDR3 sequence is CATSREAGGYTF. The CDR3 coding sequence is TGTGCCACCAGCAGAGAAGCAGGTGGCTACACCTTC.

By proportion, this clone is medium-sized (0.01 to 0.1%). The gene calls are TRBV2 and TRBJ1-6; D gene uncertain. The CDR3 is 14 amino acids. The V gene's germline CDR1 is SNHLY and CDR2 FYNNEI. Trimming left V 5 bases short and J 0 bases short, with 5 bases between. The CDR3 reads CASSFSSYNSPLHF. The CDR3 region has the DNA TGTGCCAGCAGTTTTAGCTCCTATAATTCACCCCTCCACTTT.

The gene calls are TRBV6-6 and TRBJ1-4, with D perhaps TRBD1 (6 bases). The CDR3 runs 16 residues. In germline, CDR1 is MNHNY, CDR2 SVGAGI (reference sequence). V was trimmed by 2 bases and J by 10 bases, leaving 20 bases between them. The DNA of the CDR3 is TGTGCCAGCAGTTACCCAAGGGCGGGGGCAGAAGGAAAACTGTTTTTT. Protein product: CASSYPRAGAEGKLFF.

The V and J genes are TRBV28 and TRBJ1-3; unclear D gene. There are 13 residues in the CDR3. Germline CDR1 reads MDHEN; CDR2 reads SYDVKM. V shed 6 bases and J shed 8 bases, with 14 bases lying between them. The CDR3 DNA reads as TGTGCCAGCAGAGGAGGGATAGGTTACACCATATATTTT. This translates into CASRGGIGYTIYF.

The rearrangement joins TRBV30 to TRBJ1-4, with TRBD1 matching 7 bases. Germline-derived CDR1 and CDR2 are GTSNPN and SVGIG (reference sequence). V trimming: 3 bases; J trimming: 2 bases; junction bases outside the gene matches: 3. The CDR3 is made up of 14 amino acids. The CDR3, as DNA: TGTGCCTGGAGCCCAGGGGGGACTAATGAAAAACTGTTTTTT. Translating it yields CAWSPGGTNEKLFF.

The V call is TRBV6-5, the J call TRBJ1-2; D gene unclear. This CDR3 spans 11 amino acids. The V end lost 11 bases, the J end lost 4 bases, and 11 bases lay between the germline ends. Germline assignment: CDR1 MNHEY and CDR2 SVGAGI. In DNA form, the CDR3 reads TGTGCCGCTGCCAAGGGCTATGGCTACACCTTC. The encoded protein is CAAAKGYGYTF.

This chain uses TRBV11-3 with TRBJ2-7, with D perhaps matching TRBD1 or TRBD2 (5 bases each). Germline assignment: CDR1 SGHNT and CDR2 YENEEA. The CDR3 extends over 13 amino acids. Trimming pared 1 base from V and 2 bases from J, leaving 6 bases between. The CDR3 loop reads CASSLGGPYEQYF. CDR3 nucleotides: TGTGCCAGCAGCTTAGGGGGACCCTACGAGCAGTACTTC.

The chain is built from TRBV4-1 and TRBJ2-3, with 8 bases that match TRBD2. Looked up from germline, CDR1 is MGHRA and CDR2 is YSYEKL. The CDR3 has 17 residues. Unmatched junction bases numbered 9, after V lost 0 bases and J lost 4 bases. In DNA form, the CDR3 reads TGCGCCAGCAGCCAAGATTCAGGGGCGGGGGGTGCAGATACGCAGTATTTT. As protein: CASSQDSGAGGADTQYF.

The CDR3 here is CASSRGSGGAETQYF. The CDR3 DNA sequence: TGTGCCAGCAGCCGGGGTAGCGGGGGGGCGGAGACCCAGTACTTC. The chain is built from TRBV5-6 and TRBJ2-5; 11 positions agree with TRBD2. Germline V gene data show CDR1 as SGHDT and CDR2 as YYEEEE. This CDR3 has 15 residues. Trimming took 4 bases from V and 5 from J; bases not matched to a gene: 7.

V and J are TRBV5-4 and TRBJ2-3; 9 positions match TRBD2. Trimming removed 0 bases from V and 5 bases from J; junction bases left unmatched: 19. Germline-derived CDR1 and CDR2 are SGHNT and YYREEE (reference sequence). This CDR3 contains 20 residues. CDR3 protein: CASSLVSRGGPLSARDTQYF. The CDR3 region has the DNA TGTGCCAGCAGCTTGGTCTCGCGGGGGGGCCCCTTAAGCGCGAGAGATACGCAGTATTTT.

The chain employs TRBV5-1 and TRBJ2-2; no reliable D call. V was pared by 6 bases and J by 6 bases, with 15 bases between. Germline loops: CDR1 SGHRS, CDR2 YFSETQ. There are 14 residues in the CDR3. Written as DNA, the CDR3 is TGCGCCAGCATCAAGGGTGAAAAAGCCGGGGAGCTGTTTTTT. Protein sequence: CASIKGEKAGELFF.

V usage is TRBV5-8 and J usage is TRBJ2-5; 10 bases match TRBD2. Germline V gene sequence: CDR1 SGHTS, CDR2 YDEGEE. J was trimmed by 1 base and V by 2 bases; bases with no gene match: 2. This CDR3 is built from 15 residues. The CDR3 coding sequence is TGTGCCAGCAGCTTCGGACTAGCGGTCCAAGAGACCCAGTACTTC. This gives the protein CASSFGLAVQETQYF. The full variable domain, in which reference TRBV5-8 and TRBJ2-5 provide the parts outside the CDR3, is EAGVTQSPTHLIKTRGQQATLRCSPISGHTSVYWYQQALGLGLQFLLWYDEGEERNRGNFPPRFSGRQFPNYSSELNVNALELEDSALYLCASSFGLAVQETQYFGPGTRLLVL.

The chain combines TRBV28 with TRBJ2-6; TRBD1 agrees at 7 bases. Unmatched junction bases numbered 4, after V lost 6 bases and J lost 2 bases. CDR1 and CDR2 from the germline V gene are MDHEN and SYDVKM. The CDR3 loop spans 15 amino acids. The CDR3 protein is CASRKQGPGANVLTF. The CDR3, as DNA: TGTGCCAGCAGGAAACAGGGGCCTGGGGCCAACGTCCTGACTTTC.

The DNA of the CDR3 is TGCGCCAGTACCAACACAGATACGCAGTATTTT. Translation: CASTNTDTQYF. V usage is TRBV5-1 and J usage is TRBJ2-3; D is unclear. CDR1 SGHRS and CDR2 YFSETQ come from the germline V gene. Deletions cut 8 bases from V and 2 bases from J, with 6 bases between. CDR3 size: 11 residues.

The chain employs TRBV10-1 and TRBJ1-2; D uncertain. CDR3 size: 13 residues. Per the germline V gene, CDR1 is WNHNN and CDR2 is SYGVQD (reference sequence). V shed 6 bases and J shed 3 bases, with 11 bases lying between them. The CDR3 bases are TGCGCCAGCAGCGACCGACGTGACTATGGCTACACCTTC. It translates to CASSDRRDYGYTF.